This TCR beta chain was sequenced in a study of blood T cell repertoires in COVID-19. Per germline, CDR1 LGHDT and CDR2 YNNKEL (reference sequence). This CDR3 is 13 amino acids long. Between the trimmed V and J ends, which lost 9 bases and 0 bases, there was a span of 10 bases. The table came from immunoSEQ multiplex PCR; TCRdb's copy has only in-frame clones and leaves some out. The repertoire includes 300,000 to 350,000 clones, about 90% of them detected once, and roughly 10% sits in the top ten. The V and J genes are TRBV3-1 (or the pseudogene TRBV3-2) and TRBJ2-3; maybe TRBD1 (6 bases). The sample consisted of PBMCs or T cells enriched from blood (not recorded which). The receptor's source is a woman in her twenties or thirties who had recovered from COVID-19. The chain's CDR3 is CASEQGSTDTQYF. CDR3 DNA sequence: TGTGCCAGTGAACAGGGTAGCACAGATACGCAGTATTTT.